The rows below give T cell receptor beta chains drawn from one sample of a study of T cell changes during pregnancy in multiple sclerosis. TCRdb keeps only in-frame clones here, not all; method: immunoSEQ multiplex PCR. The sample has about 59,000 clones, roughly 92% seen once. The specimen was CD8+ T cells from peripheral blood mononuclear cells, collected in the third trimester of pregnancy. Source of these receptors: a female donor with multiple sclerosis, enrolled in a pregnancy study. Both conserved end residues are trimmed from each CDR3.

v_call	cdr3_aa
TRBV9	ASSFSGTGGNEKLF
TRBV5-1	ASSLGGSTGELF
TRBV18	ASSETTGGATQY
TRBV2	ASSEATLAVTDTQY
TRBV5-6	ASSLGLAGSYEQY
TRBV27	ASSSGQGAQPQH
TRBV29-1	SGTIGGAYEQY
TRBV4-2	ASSQTDMTGGIPEAF
TRBV27	ASSHTHQETQY
TRBV15	ATSRDGAGREDTQY
TRBV19	ASTTTGGTEAF
TRBV2	ASNGREAF
TRBV15	ATSSPADGYT
TRBV6-4	ASSDSGASGSYNEQF
TRBV30	AWSGQGGETQY
TRBV10-3	AISDLGGRTEAF
TRBV19	ASSPGSLTGELF
TRBV4-1	ASSQDPGISQPQH
TRBV27	ASSLVGLVNQPQH
TRBV14	ASSQVSTGELF
TRBV5-1	ASSLGKQAGNTIY
TRBV29-1	SVERGVGNGYT
TRBV30	AWSVGQIYEQY
TRBV28	ASSLTSTWNEQF
TRBV27	ASSDRGLFTEAF
TRBV4-3	ASSHYKASGYQETQY
TRBV28	ASRRQPFNEKLF
TRBV19	ASSHGQGGTEAF
TRBV6-4	ASSDSAGVYNEQF
TRBV7-6	ASNTANTEAF
TRBV4-2	ASSQGTSDTGELF
TRBV5-1	ASSASSYEQY
TRBV13	ASSLELGIEQF
TRBV2	ASSDGNPYEQY
TRBV4-2	ASSQERTSGYYLAKNIQY
TRBV27	ASSLGISYEQY
TRBV4-1	ASSQNRGSAYEQY
TRBV19	ASSISLGGFEKLF
TRBV4-1	ASSQGRTSGRLFYEQY
TRBV9	ASSVVPGQPNTEAF
TRBV7-3	ASSWEDVNYNEQF
TRBV13	ASSLEAGNNEQF
TRBV6-1	ASSEQGGYEQY
TRBV6-5	ASSYGRAGGVNEQF
TRBV2	ATSDSPYEQY
TRBV18	ASSPSGTLYEQY
TRBV7-6	ASSLGQGNQPQH
TRBV19	ASRDRHTDTQY
TRBV11-2	ASSLEALREYQETQY